A single sample is the source of the 27 T cell receptor beta chains below, sequenced in a study of CD8+CD57+ T cells in acquired aplastic anemia listed by TCRdb under 2018. The patients picked for sequencing were ones in whom flow cytometry had shown an expansion of CD8+CD57+ cells. Reads for this sample came from an Illumina HiSeq 2000. TCR beta VDJ combination and CDR3 sequence profiling used genomic DNA as the template. Through fastp at Q25 and MiXCR, TCRdb rebuilt clones from the public reads, retaining in-frame beta chains. A single entry per CDR3 protein holds the most common genes and DNA from its merged rows. The sample table holds approximately 190,000 distinct CDR3 sequences, of which more than 45% were seen once. The top ten clonotypes cover about 9.7% of the sample. Sequenced material: sorted CD4+, CD8+, or CD8+CD57+ T cells (not recorded which) from PBMCs. Receptors were obtained from a human donor with aplastic anemia.

This rearrangement joins TRBV5-6 to TRBJ2-7; TRBD1 matches 9 bases. Germline CDR1 reads SGHDT; CDR2 reads YYEEEE. Trimming removed 3 bases from V and 2 bases from J; junction bases left unmatched: 6. The CDR3 is made up of 15 amino acids. This CDR3 is CASSWDRVLPYEQYF. The CDR3 bases are TGTGCCAGCAGCTGGGACAGGGTACTTCCCTACGAGCAGTACTTC.

This clonotype was found a few times. The V call is TRBV18, the J call TRBJ1-5; D might be TRBD1 (6 bases). V was clipped by 4 bases and J by 4 bases, with 14 bases between them. CDR1 KGHSH and CDR2 LQKENI come from the germline V gene. The CDR3 is 15 residues long. The DNA of the CDR3 is TGTGCCAGCTCACTCGCCCGGGGGGCTAATCAGCCCCAGCATTTT. This encodes CASSLARGANQPQHF.

The chain carries TRBV7-9 and TRBJ1-3; 10 bases are a match to TRBD1. The CDR3 runs to 15 residues. Germline V CDR1 and CDR2: SEHNR, FQNEAQ (reference sequence). V was clipped by 4 bases and J by 4 bases; unmatched bases: 4. The CDR3 loop is CASSSPGQGGNTIYF. Here the CDR3 DNA reads TGTGCCAGCAGCTCACCGGGACAGGGGGGAAACACCATATATTTT.

Only a few counts were recorded for this clonotype. Germline is not matched at one junction end, which may reflect a read error. The chain recombines TRBV10-1 with TRBJ2-2; maybe TRBD1 (5 bases). There are 14 residues in the CDR3. CDR1 and CDR2 from the germline V gene are WNHNN and SYGVQD (reference sequence). In DNA form, the CDR3 reads TGTGCCAGCAGTCTCACTCAGGGTACCGGGGAGCTGTTTTTT. This sequence encodes CASSLTQGTGELFF.

Remarks on this clonotype: The missing conserved phenylalanine or tryptophan at the end of this CDR3 makes a read error likely. The DNA is left out, because the CDR3 cannot be placed on it with certainty; the CDR3 is given as TCRdb lists it. The chain employs TRBV9 and TRBJ2-5; the table gives TRBD2 as D, unverified against the DNA. The CDR3 spans 8 amino acids, including both terminal residues. Germline V gene lookup returns CDR1 SGDLS and CDR2 YYNGEE. CDR3 sequence reads: CASSVVAG.

The chain links TRBV7-6 to TRBJ2-7; D perhaps matches TRBD1 (6 bases). This CDR3 comprises 14 residues. Germline loops: CDR1 SGHVS, CDR2 FNYEAQ. V was shortened by 3 bases and J by 6 bases, with 15 bases between the two germline ends. CDR3 coding DNA: TGTGCCAGCAGCTTGAGAACGACAGGATCCGAGCAGTACTTC. Amino acids: CASSLRTTGSEQYF.

The chain carries TRBV7-2 and TRBJ1-1; D ambiguous. The V end was cut by 1 base, the J end by 6 bases, with 9 bases between. The length of the CDR3 is 13 residues. Per germline, CDR1 SGHTA and CDR2 FQGNSA. CDR3 in DNA: TGTGCCAGCAGCTTAGTTCGGGAGGCTGAAGCTTTCTTT. This codes for CASSLVREAEAFF.

The V gene is TRBV9, the J gene TRBJ1-4; D not certain. CDR3 length: 14 residues. V was pared by 3 bases and J by 4 bases, with 10 bases between. CDR1 and CDR2 from the germline V gene are SGDLS and YYNGEE. The CDR3 region has the DNA TGTGCCAGCAGCGGCGAGGGCCTTAATGAAAAACTGTTTTTT. Translating gives CASSGEGLNEKLFF.

V is TRBV10-3 and J is TRBJ1-2; weak D call: TRBD1 (6 bases). Germline V CDR1 and CDR2: ENHRY, SYGVKD. The V gene lost 5 bases and the J gene lost 4 bases, with 8 bases spanning the gap. CDR3 length: 12 amino acids. The CDR3 reads CAISNRVYGYTF. CDR3 nucleotide sequence: TGTGCCATCAGTAACAGGGTCTATGGCTACACCTTC.

This clonotype was recorded once. The chain carries TRBV24-1 and TRBJ2-2; 10 positions agree with TRBD2. V shed 2 bases and J 1 base; nucleotides not matched to a gene: 6. CDR1 and CDR2 (germline): KGHDR, SFDVKD. CDR3 length: 18 amino acids. As DNA, the CDR3 is TGTGCCACCAGTGATTCCCCAGGACTAGCGGTGAACACCGGGGAGCTGTTTTTT. Translated, it gives CATSDSPGLAVNTGELFF.

Ten or more counts support this clonotype. The chain couples TRBV14 to TRBJ2-2; tentatively, D is TRBD1 (6 bases). The V gene's germline CDR1 is SGHDN and CDR2 FVKESK. The CDR3 contains 16 residues. The V end was cut by 4 bases, the J end by 0 bases, with 12 bases between. In nucleotides, the CDR3 is TGTGCCAGCAGCCCACTGGACAGCGCGAACACCGGGGAGCTGTTTTTT. It codes for CASSPLDSANTGELFF.

A single count supports this clonotype. This may arise from a read error, as a much more abundant clone is one base away. The chain links TRBV10-3 to TRBJ2-1, with D perhaps being TRBD1 or TRBD2 (5 bases each). The CDR3 has 14 amino acids. The germline V gene encodes CDR1 ENHRY and CDR2 SYGVKD. The CDR3 bases are TGTGCCAGCAGTGGGGCTAGCTGGGCCAATGAGCAGTTCTTC. This sequence encodes CASSGASWANEQFF.

This clonotype was observed at least ten times. V is TRBV20-1 and J is TRBJ2-1, with 8 bases matching TRBD2. The CDR3 consists of 16 residues. V lost 4 bases and J lost 8; bases outside the gene matches: 16. Germline V gene lookup returns CDR1 DFQATT and CDR2 SNEGSKA (reference sequence). CDR3 protein: CSATPRGAGVLDEQFF. The CDR3 bases are TGCAGTGCTACCCCTCGAGGAGCGGGAGTACTGGATGAGCAGTTCTTC.

This clonotype was recorded many times. The chain carries TRBV6-5 and TRBJ1-1, with 10 bases lining up with TRBD1. Germline V gives CDR1 MNHEY, CDR2 SVGAGI. CDR3 size: 15 residues. V dropped 0 bases and J dropped 10; count of bases not matched to a gene: 8. In DNA form, the CDR3 reads TGTGCCAGCAGTTACTCACAGACAGGGGGCCTTGGAGCTTTCTTT. It yields the protein CASSYSQTGGLGAFF.

In the case of this clonotype: This may be a read error, as it is one base from a much larger clone. V gene TRBV4-3 combines with J gene TRBJ1-6; unclear D gene. CDR3 size: 13 residues. V gave up 3 bases and J gave up 9 bases, with 9 bases separating them. Germline V CDR1 and CDR2: LGHNA, YSLEER. The CDR3 nucleotides read TGCGCCAGCAGCCAGGTGATCAGTTCACCCCTCCACTTT. Amino acid sequence: CASSQVISSPLHF.

This clonotype has at least ten counts. The chain is built from TRBV7-8 and TRBJ2-7; TRBD1 or TRBD2 may be the D gene (6 bases each). V was pared by 2 bases and J by 1 base, with 12 bases between. This CDR3 is built from 15 residues. CDR1 and CDR2 from the germline V gene are SGHVS and FQNEAQ. The CDR3 DNA is TGTGCCAGCAGCTTACTTTGGGGGGCGTCCTACGAGCAGTACTTC. Residues: CASSLLWGASYEQYF.

The J gene is TRBJ1-4, the V gene TRBV2, with D unresolved. The V end was cut by 3 bases, the J end by 5 bases, with 7 bases between. The CDR3 has 13 amino acids. CDR1 SNHLY and CDR2 FYNNEI come from the germline V gene. The CDR3 reads CASSDSGNEKLFF. The CDR3 DNA reads as TGTGCCAGCAGTGACAGCGGGAATGAAAAACTGTTTTTT.

This clonotype appeared a few times. The chain has TRBV7-2 and TRBJ2-7, with TRBD1 matching over 7 bases. Per germline, CDR1 SGHTA and CDR2 FQGNSA. The CDR3 has 14 amino acids. With V trimmed by 4 bases and J by 1 base, 4 bases remained unmatched. Here the CDR3 DNA reads TGTGCCAGCAGCTCCGACAGGGCATCCTACGAGCAGTACTTC. This codes for CASSSDRASYEQYF.

The chain links TRBV10-3 to TRBJ1-2; 10 bases match TRBD1. Trimming cost V 5 bases and J 8 bases; bases outside gene matches: 14. Per germline, CDR1 ENHRY and CDR2 SYGVKD. This CDR3 has 16 amino acids. The CDR3 sequence: CAISSAGQGSLHGYTF. The DNA of the CDR3 is TGTGCCATCAGTTCAGCGGGACAGGGGTCCCTTCACGGCTACACCTTC.

This clonotype was detected only a few times. V gene TRBV5-1 combines with J gene TRBJ2-7; D possibly corresponds to TRBD1 (5 bases). CDR3 size: 13 residues. Germline V gene lookup returns CDR1 SGHRS and CDR2 YFSETQ. Between the trimmed V and J ends, which lost 6 bases and 4 bases, there was a span of 14 bases. DNA for the CDR3: TGCGCCAGCAACCTCAGGGAAGGGTACGAGCAGTACTTC. Its protein is CASNLREGYEQYF.

The V call is TRBV7-2, the J call TRBJ2-7; tentative D call: TRBD1 (6 bases). The CDR3 has 16 amino acids. V gave up 0 bases and J gave up 7 bases, with 19 bases separating them. Germline CDR1 and CDR2: SGHTA and FQGNSA. This CDR3 reads CASSLATLGAAGEQYF. The CDR3 bases are TGTGCCAGCAGCTTAGCGACTTTGGGGGCTGCCGGGGAGCAGTACTTC. Full variable domain (outside the CDR3, taken from reference TRBV7-2 and TRBJ2-7): GAGVSQSPSNKVTEKGKDVELRCDPISGHTALYWYRQSLGQGLEFLIYFQGNSAPDKSGLPSDRFSAERTGGSVSTLTIQRTQQEDSAVYLCASSLATLGAAGEQYFGPGTRLTVT.

This clonotype has just a few counts. V and J are TRBV7-3 and TRBJ2-2; D is undetermined. CDR3 length equals 12 residues. The V end was cut by 6 bases, the J end by 4 bases, with 6 bases between. In germline, CDR1 is SGHTA, CDR2 FQGTGA. Here the CDR3 reads CASRSATGELFF. Written as DNA, the CDR3 is TGTGCCAGCAGGTCAGCCACCGGGGAGCTGTTTTTT.

This clonotype was found many times. This chain joins TRBV7-3 and TRBJ2-2, with D possibly matching TRBD1 (6 bases). The CDR3 length is 12 residues. V was cut by 6 bases and J by 7 bases, with 9 bases left in between. From germline, CDR1 is SGHTA and CDR2 FQGTGA. CDR3 in amino acids: CASRQGGGELFF. CDR3 nucleotides: TGTGCCAGCAGGCAAGGGGGCGGGGAGCTGTTTTTT. Using reference TRBV7-3 and TRBJ2-2 for the parts outside the CDR3, the full variable domain is GAGVSQTPSNKVTEKGKYVELRCDPISGHTALYWYRQSLGQGPEFLIYFQGTGAADDSGLPNDRFFAVRPEGSVSTLKIQRTERGDSAVYLCASRQGGGELFFGEGSRLTVL.

This clonotype was detected only a few times. This chain uses TRBV20-1 with TRBJ2-1; D is unresolved. V lost 0 bases to trimming and J lost 5 bases, with 5 bases between them. The germline V gene encodes CDR1 DFQATT and CDR2 SNEGSKA (reference sequence). This CDR3 has 12 amino acids. The chain's CDR3 is CSARDLNNEQFF. The CDR3 DNA follows: TGCAGTGCTAGAGACCTAAACAATGAGCAGTTCTTC.

J is TRBJ2-7 and V is TRBV7-2; 9 nucleotides match TRBD1. Germline V gives CDR1 SGHTA, CDR2 FQGNSA. V shed 4 bases, J shed 7 bases, and the junction held 11 bases outside the gene matches. The CDR3 consists of 15 residues. The CDR3 DNA is TGTGCCAGCAGCTCCCCGGGACAGGGAGATTGGGAGCAGTACTTC. It codes for CASSSPGQGDWEQYF.

The chain employs TRBV7-3 and TRBJ1-3; tentatively, D is TRBD1 (6 bases). V gave up 1 base and J gave up 14 bases, with 15 bases separating them. Germline values: CDR1 SGHTA, CDR2 FQGTGA. This CDR3 is 13 amino acids long. The CDR3 spells CASSLRRDTTLYF. The CDR3 DNA follows: TGTGCCAGCAGCTTAAGGCGGGACACGACTTTATATTTT.

This chain connects TRBV25-1 to TRBJ1-3; possible D gene TRBD1, 6 bases. Trimming removed 4 bases from V and 4 bases from J, with 14 bases in between. The CDR3 has 15 residues. Germline V lookup: CDR1 MGHDK, CDR2 SYGVNS. CDR3 protein: CASSATRGSGNTIYF. CDR3 nucleotides: TGTGCCAGCAGTGCAACTAGGGGGTCGGGAAACACCATATATTTT.